Below, one T cell receptor (beta chain) is given with its context. Its antigen is undetermined. Via MiXCR, TCRdb re-called the 5' RACE reads, giving one row per CDR3 protein. The table records more than 600,000 distinct CDR3 sequences, roughly 20% of them present only once. Losses at the gene ends were 0 bases for V and 4 bases for J; bases not matched to a gene: 6. Germline CDR1 is MNHEY and CDR2 is SVGAGI. The CDR3 consists of 16 residues. This sample was included in a study of identical twins. Broader study findings: In cord blood, abundant beta clonotypes had fewer insertions; memory showed no trend.

This sample was also put to use in a study of T cells expressing NK-cell markers.

What was sequenced was PBMCs. This chain links TRBV6-5 with TRBJ2-1; 7 bases match TRBD2. The sequence came from a woman aged 18-30 years in good health. This chain's CDR3 is CASSYSPSGRYNEQFF. CDR3 nucleotides: TGTGCCAGCAGTTACTCTCCTAGCGGTCGGTACAATGAGCAGTTCTTC.